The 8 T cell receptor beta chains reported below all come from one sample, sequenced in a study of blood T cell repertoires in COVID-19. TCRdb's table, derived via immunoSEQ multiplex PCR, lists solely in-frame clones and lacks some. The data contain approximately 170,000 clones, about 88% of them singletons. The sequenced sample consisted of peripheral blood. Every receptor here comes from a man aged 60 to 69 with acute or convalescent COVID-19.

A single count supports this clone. The CDR3 spells CASSIGGVDTF. CDR3 nucleotides: TGTGCCAGTAGTATCGGGGGTGTCGACACCTTC. The chain joins TRBV19 to TRBJ1-2, with D perhaps matching TRBD1 (5 bases). Germline V gene data show CDR1 as LNHDA and CDR2 as SQIVND (reference sequence). V was pared by 3 bases and J by 12 bases, with 11 bases between. CDR3 length: 11 residues.

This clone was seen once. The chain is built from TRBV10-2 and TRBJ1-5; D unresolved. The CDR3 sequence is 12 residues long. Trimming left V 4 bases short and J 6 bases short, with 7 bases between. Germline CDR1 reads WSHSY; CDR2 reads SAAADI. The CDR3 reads CASSAEVQPQHF. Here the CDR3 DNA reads TGCGCCAGCAGTGCCGAGGTTCAGCCCCAGCATTTT.

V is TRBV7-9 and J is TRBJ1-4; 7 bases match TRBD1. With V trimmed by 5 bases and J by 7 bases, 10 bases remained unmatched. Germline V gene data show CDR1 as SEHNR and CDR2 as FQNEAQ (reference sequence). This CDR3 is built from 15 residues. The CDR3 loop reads CASSPPNRGGEKLFF. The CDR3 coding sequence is TGTGCCAGCAGCCCCCCGAACAGGGGCGGTGAAAAACTGTTTTTT. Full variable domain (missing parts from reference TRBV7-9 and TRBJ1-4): DTGVSQNPRHKITKRGQNVTFRCDPISEHNRLYWYRQTLGQGPEFLTYFQNEAQLEKSRLLSDRFSAERPKGSFSTLEIQRTEQGDSAMYLCASSPPNRGGEKLFFGSGTQLSVL.

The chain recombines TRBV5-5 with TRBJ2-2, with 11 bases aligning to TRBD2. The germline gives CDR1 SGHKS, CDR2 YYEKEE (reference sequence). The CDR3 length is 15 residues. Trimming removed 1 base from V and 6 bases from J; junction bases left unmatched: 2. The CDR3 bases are TGTGCCAGCAGCTTGACGACTAGCGGGGCCGGGGAGCTGTTTTTT. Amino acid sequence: CASSLTTSGAGELFF.

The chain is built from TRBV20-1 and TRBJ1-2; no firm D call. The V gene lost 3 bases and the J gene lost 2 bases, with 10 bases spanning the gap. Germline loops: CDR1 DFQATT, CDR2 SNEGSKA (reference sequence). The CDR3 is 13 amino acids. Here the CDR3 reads CSASVSLNYGYTF. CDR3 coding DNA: TGCAGTGCTAGTGTCAGTTTAAACTATGGCTACACCTTC.

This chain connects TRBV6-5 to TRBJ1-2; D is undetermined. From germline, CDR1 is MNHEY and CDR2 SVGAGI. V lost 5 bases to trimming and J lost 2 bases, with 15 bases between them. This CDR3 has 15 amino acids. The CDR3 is CASSPAGYGNYGYTF. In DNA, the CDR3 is TGTGCCAGCAGTCCCGCCGGGTACGGAAACTATGGCTACACCTTC.

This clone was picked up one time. The CDR3 reads CASSLSAARYGYTF. The CDR3 DNA is TGTGCCAGCAGCCTTAGTGCCGCTCGCTATGGCTACACCTTC. The gene calls are TRBV5-6 and TRBJ1-2; D not certain. Trimming pared 4 bases from V and 4 bases from J, leaving 14 bases between. Germline lookup yields CDR1 SGHDT and CDR2 YYEEEE. The length of the CDR3 is 14 residues.

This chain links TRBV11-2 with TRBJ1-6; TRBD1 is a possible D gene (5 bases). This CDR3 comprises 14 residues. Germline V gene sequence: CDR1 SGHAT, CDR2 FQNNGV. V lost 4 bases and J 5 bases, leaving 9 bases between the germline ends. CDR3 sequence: CASSWGPDNSPLHF. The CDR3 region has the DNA TGTGCCAGCAGCTGGGGCCCGGATAATTCACCCCTCCACTTT.